This T cell receptor beta chain was sequenced in a study of T cells in Graves' hyperthyroidism and ophthalmopathy. The source material, RNA transcripts, was used to amplify TCR beta CDR3 regions. Primed by the HTBI set, a first-round RT-PCR was run on the TCR CDR3. TCRdb re-called the multiplex PCR reads with MiXCR, one entry per CDR3 protein. The repertoire holds hundreds of thousands of distinct CDR3 sequences, with about two fifths as singletons. Uncontrolled infection, other autoimmune disease, pregnancy or lactation led to exclusion. CDR3 length equals 14 residues. V lost 3 bases and J 4 bases, leaving 10 bases between the germline ends. CDR1 LNHDA and CDR2 SQIVND come from the germline V gene (reference sequence).

The sequencing sample was made of blood. This receptor was identified in a man between 18 and 35 years old with Graves' hyperthyroidism. The chain is built from TRBV19 and TRBJ1-5; no clear D gene. CDR3 region: CASSIFSDNQPQHF. The DNA of the CDR3 is TGTGCCAGTAGTATTTTTTCCGATAATCAGCCCCAGCATTTT.